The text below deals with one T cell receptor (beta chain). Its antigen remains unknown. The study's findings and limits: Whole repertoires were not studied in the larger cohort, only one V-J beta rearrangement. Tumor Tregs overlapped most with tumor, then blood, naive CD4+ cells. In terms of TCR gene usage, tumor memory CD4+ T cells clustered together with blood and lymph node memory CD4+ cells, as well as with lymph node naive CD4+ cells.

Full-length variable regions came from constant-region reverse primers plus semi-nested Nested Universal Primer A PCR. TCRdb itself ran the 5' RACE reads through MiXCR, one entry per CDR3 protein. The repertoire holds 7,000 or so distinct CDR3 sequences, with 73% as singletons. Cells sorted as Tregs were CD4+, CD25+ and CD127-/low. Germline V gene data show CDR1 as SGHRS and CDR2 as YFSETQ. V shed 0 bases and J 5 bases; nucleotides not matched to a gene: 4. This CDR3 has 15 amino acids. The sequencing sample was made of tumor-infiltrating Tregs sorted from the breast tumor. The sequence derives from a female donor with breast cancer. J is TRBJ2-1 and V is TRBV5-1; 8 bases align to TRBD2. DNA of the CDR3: TGCGCCAGCAGCTTGGTGCGGGGGGACAACAATGAGCAGTTCTTC. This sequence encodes CASSLVRGDNNEQFF.